The 30 T cell receptor beta chains listed next were all sequenced from one sample in a study of T cell repertoires in cytomegalovirus infection. TCRdb ran MiXCR on the reads and lists one entry per CDR3 protein. This sample carries under 350,000 distinct CDR3 sequences, roughly a tenth of them seen once, and the ten largest clones take approximately 2.4%. What was sequenced was PBMCs. These receptors came from a human donor in good health (CMV status not recorded). Some clones in this sample may be carry-over from other donors' samples.

Regarding this clonotype: Just one base apart from a much larger clone, this may be a read error. V is TRBV2 and J is TRBJ2-7, with 10 bases matching TRBD1. CDR3 size: 14 residues. The germline CDR1 and CDR2 sequences are SNHLY and FYNNEI. The CDR3: CASSWDRGRWEQNF. The CDR3 DNA is TGTGCCAGCAGTTGGGACAGGGGACGGTGGGAGCAGAACTTC.

In its sample, this clonotype was seen many times. The chain is built from TRBV7-2 and TRBJ2-3; D possibly corresponds to TRBD2 (5 bases). Germline CDR1 is SGHTA and CDR2 is FQGNSA. The V and J ends lost 3 bases and 2 bases respectively, with 18 bases between them. The CDR3 runs to 17 residues. The CDR3 region is CASSFHPTRVLTDTQYF. The CDR3 DNA is TGTGCCAGCAGCTTCCACCCCACGAGGGTCCTCACAGATACGCAGTATTTT.

This clonotype has ten or more counts. The genes are TRBV7-6 and TRBJ2-3; 9 nucleotides match TRBD2. The CDR3 is 16 residues long. Germline lookup yields CDR1 SGHVS and CDR2 FNYEAQ. V shed 5 bases and J 2 bases; nucleotides not matched to a gene: 8. In DNA form, the CDR3 reads TGTGCCAGCAGCCTAATGACTAGCGGAACCACAGATACGCAGTATTTT. Protein product: CASSLMTSGTTDTQYF.

The table lists this clonotype with many counts. The chain has TRBV5-5 and TRBJ2-1, with D perhaps TRBD2 (6 bases). The germline CDR1 and CDR2 sequences are SGHKS and YYEKEE (reference sequence). The CDR3 has 15 residues. V was trimmed by 0 bases and J by 6 bases, leaving 13 bases between them. As DNA, the CDR3 is TGTGCCAGCAGCTTGGAAGCGGGCAGACTCAATGAGCAGTTCTTC. Its protein is CASSLEAGRLNEQFF.

This clonotype was detected ten times or more. This chain connects TRBV20-1 to TRBJ2-3; 7 bases fit TRBD1. Looked up from germline, CDR1 is DFQATT and CDR2 is SNEGSKA (reference sequence). Trimming removed 3 bases from V and 3 bases from J; junction bases left unmatched: 6. There are 14 residues in the CDR3. CDR3 DNA sequence: TGCAGTGCTAGGCCGGACAGGATGACAGATACGCAGTATTTT. Amino acid sequence: CSARPDRMTDTQYF.

This clonotype was detected ten times or more. The V call is TRBV7-9, the J call TRBJ1-2; no firm D call. The germline V gene has CDR1 SEHNR and CDR2 FQNEAQ (reference sequence). The CDR3 is made up of 14 amino acids. The germline V and J ends were trimmed by 1 base and 6 bases, with 12 bases remaining between them. CDR3 sequence (DNA): TGTGCCAGCAGCTTAGAGGGCCGGTTTAATGGCTACACCTTC. Translating gives CASSLEGRFNGYTF.

This clonotype showed up many times. J is TRBJ1-4 and V is TRBV4-3, with 10 bases lining up with TRBD1. V shed 1 base and J 7 bases; nucleotides not matched to a gene: 6. The length of the CDR3 is 16 residues. CDR1 and CDR2 from the germline V gene are LGHNA and YSLEER. The CDR3: CASSQGDRGRFEKLFF. CDR3 bases: TGCGCCAGCAGCCAAGGAGACAGGGGGCGTTTTGAAAAACTGTTTTTT.

Ten or more counts support this clonotype. The gene calls are TRBV6-4 and TRBJ1-5, with 9 nucleotides matching TRBD1. V lost 8 bases to trimming and J lost 6 bases; unmatched junction nucleotides: 11. Germline V CDR1 and CDR2: MRHNA, SNTAGT. CDR3 size: 15 residues. The CDR3 DNA reads TGTGCCAGCGAGCATCGGGGGACAGGGATTCAGCCCCAGCATTTT. Its protein product is CASEHRGTGIQPQHF.

This chain uses TRBV6-6 with TRBJ2-1; 8 bases match TRBD2. V was pared by 2 bases and J by 8 bases, with 5 bases of the junction left unmatched. The V gene's germline CDR1 is MNHNY and CDR2 SVGAGI (reference sequence). The CDR3 runs to 14 residues. The DNA for the CDR3 is TGTGCCAGCAGTTACCTCGGGGGGGCAGATGAGCAGTTCTTC. It translates to CASSYLGGADEQFF.

This clonotype was counted at least ten times. This chain connects TRBV7-9 to TRBJ1-2; a weak D match, TRBD1 (5 bases). Germline V gene lookup returns CDR1 SEHNR and CDR2 FQNEAQ (reference sequence). The CDR3 is 13 amino acids. V was clipped by 4 bases and J by 3 bases, with 9 bases between them. CDR3 DNA: TGTGCCAGCAGCTCGGACACGGACTATGGCTACACCTTC. This encodes CASSSDTDYGYTF.

This clonotype turned up a few times. The rearrangement uses TRBV20-1 and TRBJ2-3; 8 positions match TRBD1. Trimming at V came to 6 bases and at J to 14 bases, leaving 10 bases not matched to a gene. This CDR3 contains 11 residues. Germline lookup yields CDR1 DFQATT and CDR2 SNEGSKA (reference sequence). The CDR3 DNA sequence: TGCAGTGCCCATCGGACAGGGAGGTGGTATTTT. Its translation is CSAHRTGRWYF.

This clonotype appeared many times. The chain uses TRBV6-1 and TRBJ2-5, with TRBD1 matching 8 bases. Germline lookup yields CDR1 MNHNS and CDR2 SASEGT. Losses at the gene ends were 5 bases for V and 5 bases for J; bases not matched to a gene: 10. The CDR3 runs to 15 residues. DNA for the CDR3: TGTGCCAGCAGTCCCGGCAGGGGGCTTGAGGAGACCCAGTACTTC. Protein product: CASSPGRGLEETQYF.

This clonotype was observed a few times. The rearrangement uses TRBV12-3 or TRBV12-4 and TRBJ2-2, with D tentatively TRBD2 (6 bases). Trimming took 5 bases from V and 5 from J, leaving 15 bases between them. The CDR3 sequence is 15 residues long. CDR3 coding DNA: TGTGCCAGCAGTGCGGGGCAGCCACGAACCGGGGAGCTGTTTTTT. Translated, it gives CASSAGQPRTGELFF.

This clonotype was detected ten times or more. The chain recombines TRBV3-1 with TRBJ1-1, with 10 positions matching TRBD1. Trimming removed 3 bases from V and 1 base from J; junction bases left unmatched: 5. Looked up from germline, CDR1 is LGHDT and CDR2 is YNNKEL (reference sequence). The CDR3 covers 16 residues. The CDR3 nucleotides are TGTGCCAGCAGCCATGGGACAGGGGCTCGGAACACTGAAGCTTTCTTT. Translating gives CASSHGTGARNTEAFF.

This clonotype has a count of ten or more. This chain uses TRBV20-1 with TRBJ1-6; maybe TRBD1 (5 bases). The CDR3 sequence is 15 residues long. V lost 0 bases, J lost 9 bases, and 15 bases lay in between. Germline lookup yields CDR1 DFQATT and CDR2 SNEGSKA (reference sequence). CDR3 nucleotides: TGCAGTGCTAGAGATAGGGGAGGGAAACTTTCACCCCTCCACTTT. This codes for CSARDRGGKLSPLHF.

This clonotype was counted many times. This chain uses TRBV29-1 with TRBJ2-1; TRBD1 aligns across 10 bases. Germline CDR1 and CDR2: SQVTM and ANQGSEA. After removal of 8 bases from V and 6 bases from J, the junction contained 7 bases not matched to a gene. CDR3 length: 13 residues. CDR3 sequence: CSIHRTGGNEQFF. The CDR3 DNA follows: TGCAGCATCCACCGGACAGGGGGCAATGAGCAGTTCTTC.

This clonotype has ten or more counts. This rearrangement joins TRBV19 to TRBJ2-3; D possibly corresponds to TRBD2 (6 bases). The CDR3 has 16 residues. CDR1 and CDR2 from the germline V gene are LNHDA and SQIVND (reference sequence). Deletions cut 7 bases from V and 0 bases from J, with 17 bases between. For the CDR3, the DNA is TGTGCCAGTACCCTTACCGGGACTCCCAGCACAGATACGCAGTATTTT. Protein sequence: CASTLTGTPSTDTQYF. Variable domain in full (rest from reference TRBV19 and TRBJ2-3): DGGITQSPKYLFRKEGQNVTLSCEQNLNHDAMYWYRQDPGQGLRLIYYSQIVNDFQKGDIAEGYSVSREKKESFPLTVTSAQKNPTAFYLCASTLTGTPSTDTQYFGPGTRLTVL.

The sample holds many counts of this clonotype. The chain couples TRBV6-2 or TRBV6-3 to TRBJ2-5; 10 positions match TRBD2. Germline assignment: CDR1 MNHEY and CDR2 SVGEGT. Trimming took 0 bases from V and 2 from J; bases not matched to a gene: 15. CDR3 size: 20 residues. The DNA for the CDR3 is TGTGCCAGCAGTTACTCCCCGGGGACTAGCGTAATAGTTCAACAAGAGACCCAGTACTTC. Its protein is CASSYSPGTSVIVQQETQYF.

This clonotype showed up many times. The rearrangement joins TRBV12-3 or TRBV12-4 to TRBJ1-5; no firm D call. The CDR3 has 13 amino acids. Trimming removed 2 bases from V and 5 bases from J, with 7 bases in between. CDR3 residues: CASSLRWDQPQHF. Written as DNA, the CDR3 is TGTGCCAGCAGTTTAAGGTGGGATCAGCCCCAGCATTTT.

The CDR3 region is CASSSAASGNQPQHF. CDR3 DNA: TGTGCCAGCAGTTCCGCTGCCTCGGGCAATCAGCCCCAGCATTTT. The chain employs TRBV28 and TRBJ1-5; unclear D gene. Germline V gene data show CDR1 as MDHEN and CDR2 as SYDVKM. The CDR3 covers 15 residues. V lost 4 bases and J lost 2, with 12 bases in between. Complete variable domain (other parts from reference TRBV28 and TRBJ1-5): DVKVTQSSRYLVKRTGEKVFLECVQDMDHENMFWYRQDPGLGLRLIYFSYDVKMKEKGDIPEGYSVSREKKERFSLILESASTNQTSMYLCASSSAASGNQPQHFGDGTRLSIL.

This clonotype was picked up many times. The V and J genes are TRBV2 and TRBJ2-3; D call uncertain. The length of the CDR3 is 14 residues. Per germline, CDR1 SNHLY and CDR2 FYNNEI. V dropped 4 bases and J dropped 9 bases, with 17 bases sitting between them. The CDR3 loop reads CASSVGSTPATQYF. The CDR3 DNA follows: TGTGCCAGCAGTGTCGGGTCAACCCCCGCAACGCAGTATTTT.

This sequence joins TRBV20-1 and TRBJ2-3; 8 nucleotides line up with TRBD2. CDR1 and CDR2 from the germline V gene are DFQATT and SNEGSKA (reference sequence). The CDR3 covers 16 residues. J lost 5 bases, V lost 0 bases, and 10 bases had no gene match. In nucleotides, the CDR3 is TGCAGTGCTAGAGATCGAATAGCGGGGTCTAGAGATACGCAGTATTTT. Translated, it gives CSARDRIAGSRDTQYF.

The chain employs TRBV20-1 and TRBJ1-2; D gene unclear. The CDR3 consists of 12 residues. The germline V gene has CDR1 DFQATT and CDR2 SNEGSKA (reference sequence). Trimming took 4 bases from V and 4 from J, leaving 10 bases between them. The CDR3 spells CSATGRGYGYTF. The CDR3 DNA reads TGCAGTGCTACCGGCAGAGGCTATGGCTACACCTTC.

This clonotype appeared many times. The DNA for the CDR3 is TGTGCCAGCAGTTACTCCGAAACTTTCAATCAGCCCCAGCATTTT. This translates into CASSYSETFNQPQHF. This rearrangement joins TRBV6-6 to TRBJ1-5; D not certain. Between the trimmed V and J ends, which lost 0 bases and 3 bases, there was a span of 9 bases. The CDR3 has 15 amino acids. Germline-derived CDR1 and CDR2 are MNHNY and SVGAGI (reference sequence).

This clonotype was picked up many times. This chain's CDR3 is CASSLASRNTEAFF. The CDR3 DNA reads as TGCGCCAGCAGCTTGGCCTCGCGGAACACTGAAGCTTTCTTT. The rearrangement links TRBV5-1 to TRBJ1-1; D is unresolved. Trimming removed 0 bases from V and 1 base from J, with 7 bases in between. The CDR3 is 14 amino acids. Looked up from germline, CDR1 is SGHRS and CDR2 is YFSETQ.

In its sample, this clonotype was seen a few times. J is TRBJ1-1 and V is TRBV29-1; TRBD1 is a possible D gene (5 bases). This CDR3 contains 13 residues. The V and J ends lost 6 bases and 0 bases respectively, with 11 bases between them. Germline assignment: CDR1 SQVTM and CDR2 ANQGSEA. CDR3 nucleotide sequence: TGCAGCGTGAGGGGCAGAATGAACACTGAAGCTTTCTTT. This gives the protein CSVRGRMNTEAFF.

This clonotype occurred many times. This chain links TRBV20-1 with TRBJ2-1; D unclear. V lost 6 bases and J 4 bases, leaving 13 bases between the germline ends. The CDR3 loop spans 13 amino acids. CDR1 and CDR2 (germline): DFQATT, SNEGSKA (reference sequence). The CDR3 region is CSAFPNRYNEQFF. CDR3 bases: TGCAGTGCCTTCCCTAATAGGTACAATGAGCAGTTCTTC.

The V and J genes are TRBV27 and TRBJ2-2; 7 nucleotides line up with TRBD2. This CDR3 is 15 amino acids long. Germline V gives CDR1 MNHEY, CDR2 SMNVEV (reference sequence). Trimming at V came to 2 bases and at J to 5 bases, leaving 5 bases not matched to a gene. The CDR3 protein is CASSLAGDGTGELFF. CDR3 nucleotide sequence: TGTGCCAGCAGTTTAGCGGGGGATGGGACCGGGGAGCTGTTTTTT.

This clonotype appeared many times. The chain carries TRBV20-1 and TRBJ1-6, with D perhaps TRBD1 (5 bases). Trimming pared 1 base from V and 10 bases from J, leaving 14 bases between. Germline V lookup: CDR1 DFQATT, CDR2 SNEGSKA (reference sequence). The CDR3 covers 14 residues. The chain's CDR3 is CSARGRSGGSPLHF. In DNA, the CDR3 is TGCAGTGCTAGAGGCCGGTCCGGGGGGTCACCCCTCCACTTT.

This clonotype has a count of ten or more. V usage is TRBV7-8 and J usage is TRBJ1-1; TRBD1 aligns across 7 bases. CDR3 length: 15 amino acids. V lost 1 base to trimming and J lost 5 bases; unmatched junction nucleotides: 7. Germline CDR1 and CDR2: SGHVS and FQNEAQ. The CDR3 nucleotides read TGTGCCAGCAGCTTAGAGGTAGGGGGCTGGACTGAAGCTTTCTTT. Its translation is CASSLEVGGWTEAFF. The entire variable domain, with the rest obtained from reference TRBV7-8 and TRBJ1-1, is as follows: GAGVSQSPRYKVAKRGQDVALRCDPISGHVSLFWYQQALGQGPEFLTYFQNEAQLDKSGLPSDRFFAERPEGSVSTLKIQRTQQEDSAVYLCASSLEVGGWTEAFFGQGTRLTVV.